Shown below are 17 T cell receptor beta chains from a single sample sequenced in a study of T cells in Graves' hyperthyroidism and ophthalmopathy. Amplified regions were TCR beta CDR3 sequences from RNA transcripts. Using the HTBI primer set, a first-round RT-PCR was run on the TCR CDR3. One entry per CDR3 protein, called by TCRdb with MiXCR from the multiplex PCR reads. The data hold 300,000 to 400,000 distinct CDR3 sequences, with about 15% observed a single time. The sequenced material came from blood. The receptors were gathered from a woman aged 25 to 45 with Graves' ophthalmopathy.

This clonotype was observed at least ten times. This chain connects TRBV7-8 to TRBJ1-4; TRBD1 might be the D (5 bases). The germline V gene encodes CDR1 SGHVS and CDR2 FQNEAQ. Deletions cut 4 bases from V and 10 bases from J, with 22 bases between. CDR3 length: 16 amino acids. The CDR3 protein is CASSSKDGGSGGKLFF. The CDR3 DNA follows: TGTGCCAGCAGCTCCAAGGATGGGGGGAGTGGGGGAAAACTGTTTTTT.

This clonotype was counted between two and nine times. The genes are TRBV6-1 and TRBJ2-5; D gene uncertain. Germline V CDR1 and CDR2: MNHNS, SASEGT. Trimming removed 5 bases at V and 4 bases at J, with 17 bases between. The CDR3 covers 15 residues. CDR3 bases: TGTGCCAGCAGTTATGGCCCGGTGTGGGTAGAGACCCAGTACTTC. This gives the protein CASSYGPVWVETQYF.

This clonotype has at least ten counts. This chain connects TRBV20-1 to TRBJ2-1, with 12 bases identical to TRBD2. Germline loops: CDR1 DFQATT, CDR2 SNEGSKA (reference sequence). The CDR3 covers 18 residues. V lost 0 bases, J lost 8 bases, and 14 bases stayed unmatched. CDR3 DNA sequence: TGCAGTGCTAGAGATCCAGGACTAGCGGGGAGAAACGGGTATGAGCAGTTCTTC. Its translation: CSARDPGLAGRNGYEQFF.

There are many counts of this clonotype. This chain uses TRBV7-9 with TRBJ2-7; 7 bases fit TRBD2. CDR3 size: 17 residues. The germline V gene encodes CDR1 SEHNR and CDR2 FQNEAQ (reference sequence). The ends lost 3 bases at V and 4 bases at J; junction bases unmatched: 15. CDR3 protein: CASSFFTGGFAGYEQYF. CDR3 in DNA: TGTGCCAGCAGCTTCTTCACCGGGGGGTTTGCGGGGTACGAGCAGTACTTC.

Ten or more counts support this clonotype. The chain employs TRBV30 and TRBJ1-3; D not certain. CDR1 is GTSNPN and CDR2 is SVGIG in the germline V gene (reference sequence). Trimming removed 2 bases from V and 0 bases from J, with 8 bases in between. The CDR3 spans 14 residues. CDR3 in amino acids: CAWSLGSSGNTIYF. The CDR3 DNA reads as TGTGCCTGGAGTCTAGGGAGCTCTGGAAACACCATATATTTT.

This clonotype was recorded many times. The gene calls are TRBV11-1 and TRBJ2-7; no firm D call. The V end lost 0 bases, the J end lost 0 bases, and 15 bases lay between the germline ends. The CDR3 is 17 residues long. Per the germline V gene, CDR1 is SGHAT and CDR2 is FQDESV (reference sequence). The CDR3 DNA is TGTGCCAGCAGCTTAGCGGACCGCCTCCCTAGCTCCTACGAGCAGTACTTC. Its protein product is CASSLADRLPSSYEQYF.

This clonotype has a handful of counts. V and J are TRBV14 and TRBJ2-4, with D hard to call. This CDR3 spans 14 amino acids. V was shortened by 2 bases and J by 3 bases, with 8 bases between the two germline ends. Germline values: CDR1 SGHDN, CDR2 FVKESK. The CDR3 reads CASSQQTVKNIQYF. The CDR3 DNA is TGTGCCAGCAGCCAACAAACAGTCAAAAACATTCAGTACTTC.

This clonotype was recorded at least ten times. The V call is TRBV3-1, the J call TRBJ1-4; D may be TRBD1 (6 bases). The germline V gene has CDR1 LGHDT and CDR2 YNNKEL (reference sequence). The CDR3 contains 16 residues. The V and J ends lost 1 base and 7 bases respectively, with 16 bases between them. Written as DNA, the CDR3 is TGTGCCAGCAGCCAAGGTTTAGGGGGTTGGGGTGAAAAACTGTTTTTT. This translates into CASSQGLGGWGEKLFF.

This clonotype has a count of ten or more. The V gene is TRBV20-1, the J gene TRBJ2-6; D uncertain. Germline V gene data show CDR1 as DFQATT and CDR2 as SNEGSKA (reference sequence). CDR3 length equals 13 residues. The V end lost 5 bases, the J end lost 0 bases, and 5 bases lay between the germline ends. CDR3 DNA: TGCAGTGCTGAGAGCTCTGGGGCCAACGTCCTGACTTTC. It is translated as CSAESSGANVLTF.

This clonotype was recorded many times. The chain is built from TRBV3-1 and TRBJ2-7, with TRBD2 identical over 10 bases. The CDR3 spans 15 residues. In germline, CDR1 is LGHDT, CDR2 YNNKEL (reference sequence). V trimming: 0 bases; J trimming: 7 bases; junction bases outside the gene matches: 6. The CDR3 protein is CASSQDLLLAGEQYF. Written as DNA, the CDR3 is TGTGCCAGCAGCCAAGATCTTTTACTAGCGGGGGAGCAGTACTTC.

A few counts support this clonotype. Compared with germline, one end of the junction differs, possibly owing to a read error. The V gene is TRBV7-7, the J gene TRBJ2-2; 7 bases align to TRBD1. The V gene's germline CDR1 is SSHAT and CDR2 FNYEAQ (reference sequence). The CDR3 consists of 18 residues. The DNA for the CDR3 is TGTGCTAGCAGCTTAGTTATCCCCCGGACAGGCTACACCGGGGAGCTGTTTTTT. Amino acids: CASSLVIPRTGYTGELFF.

This clonotype occurred a few times. This rearrangement joins TRBV4-1 to TRBJ2-2, with a weak D call TRBD2 (6 bases). The CDR3 is made up of 16 amino acids. Trimming removed 4 bases from V and 0 bases from J, with 12 bases in between. In germline, CDR1 is MGHRA, CDR2 YSYEKL. This CDR3 reads CASSLFGLPNTGELFF. CDR3 in DNA: TGCGCCAGCAGCCTATTTGGACTACCGAACACCGGGGAGCTGTTTTTT.

There are many counts of this clonotype. The chain uses TRBV13 and TRBJ2-4; D may correspond to TRBD1 or TRBD2 (5 bases each). Germline values: CDR1 PRHDT, CDR2 FYEKMQ (reference sequence). The V end was cut by 5 bases, the J end by 3 bases, with 17 bases between. This CDR3 has 16 amino acids. Here the CDR3 reads CASSDYRARGKNIQYF. The CDR3 DNA is TGTGCCAGCAGCGACTACCGGGCGAGGGGCAAAAACATTCAGTACTTC.

This clonotype has at least ten counts. The J gene is TRBJ1-1, the V gene TRBV13, with TRBD1 identical over 9 bases. V lost 5 bases to trimming and J lost 3 bases; unmatched junction nucleotides: 4. The V gene's germline CDR1 is PRHDT and CDR2 FYEKMQ (reference sequence). CDR3 length: 14 amino acids. The DNA of the CDR3 is TGTGCCAGCAGCATTACAGGGGGCGACACTGAAGCTTTCTTT. Residues: CASSITGGDTEAFF. The whole variable domain, filled in from reference TRBV13 and TRBJ1-1, reads AAGVIQSPRHLIKEKRETATLKCYPIPRHDTVYWYQQGPGQDPQFLISFYEKMQSDKGSIPDRFSAQQFSDYHSELNMSSLELGDSALYFCASSITGGDTEAFFGQGTRLTVV.

This clonotype was observed a few times. The rearrangement uses TRBV11-2 and TRBJ2-6, with TRBD2 matching over 7 bases. After removal of 5 bases from V and 0 bases from J, the junction contained 16 bases not matched to a gene. The CDR3 has 20 residues. The germline gives CDR1 SGHAT, CDR2 FQNNGV. CDR3 residues: CASSTTKRDRYSSGANVLTF. DNA for the CDR3: TGTGCCAGCAGCACAACAAAGCGGGACCGCTACTCCTCTGGGGCCAACGTCCTGACTTTC.

This chain links TRBV7-3 with TRBJ2-2; perhaps D is TRBD1 or TRBD2 (6 bases each). The length of the CDR3 is 16 residues. The germline CDR1 and CDR2 sequences are SGHTA and FQGTGA. The V end was cut by 4 bases, the J end by 1 base, with 13 bases between. This CDR3 is CASSSGGPKNTGELFF. The CDR3 DNA sequence: TGTGCCAGCAGCTCCGGGGGCCCCAAGAACACCGGGGAGCTGTTTTTT.

There are a few counts of this clonotype. CDR3 nucleotide sequence: TGTGCCAGCAGCCAAGGTCGGGGCTACACCTTC. It yields the protein CASSQGRGYTF. V and J are TRBV14 and TRBJ1-2; D unclear. This CDR3 comprises 11 residues. The germline V gene has CDR1 SGHDN and CDR2 FVKESK. The ends were cut back, 1 base at V and 8 bases at J, with 5 bases in the middle.